Presented here are 22 T cell receptor beta chains from one specimen sequenced in a study of shared clonotypes between healthy human individuals. Only in-frame clones appear in the TCRdb table, and some are missing; sequencing was by immunoSEQ multiplex PCR. Of 1,400,000 or so clones in the sample, about 98.5% are singletons; the top ten hold approximately 0.4%. The specimen sequenced was naive CD4+ T cells sorted from blood. Subset meaning: CD45RA+ positively selected. The receptors originated from a man in his thirties or forties in good health.

V gene TRBV7-8 combines with J gene TRBJ2-2, with 7 bases fitting TRBD2. Trimming removed 1 base from V and 0 bases from J; junction bases left unmatched: 5. The CDR3 covers 17 residues. In germline, CDR1 is SGHVS, CDR2 FQNEAQ. The CDR3 region is CASSLDWLAANTGELFF. The CDR3, as DNA: TGTGCCAGCAGCTTAGATTGGCTAGCGGCGAACACCGGGGAGCTGTTTTTT.

This clone appeared a single time. The chain is built from TRBV18 and TRBJ1-3; TRBD1 might be the D (5 bases). Germline loops: CDR1 KGHSH, CDR2 LQKENI. Trimming pared 1 base from V and 0 bases from J, leaving 13 bases between. The CDR3 totals 17 residues. The CDR3 bases are TGTGCCAGCTCACCACTCCCCGACAGCAGCTCTGGAAACACCATATATTTT. It encodes CASSPLPDSSSGNTIYF.

The CDR3: CASSTGTLNQPQHF. CDR3 nucleotides: TGTGCCAGCAGTACAGGGACTCTCAATCAGCCCCAGCATTTT. The chain recombines TRBV6-5 with TRBJ1-5; D possibly corresponds to TRBD1 (6 bases). The germline gives CDR1 MNHEY, CDR2 SVGAGI. Trimming took 5 bases from V and 3 from J, leaving 11 bases between them. This CDR3 has 14 residues.

This sequence joins TRBV14 and TRBJ2-2; 7 bases line up with TRBD2. The CDR3 spans 14 residues. The V and J ends lost 2 bases and 4 bases, in that order; junction bases with no gene match: 1. Per the germline V gene, CDR1 is SGHDN and CDR2 is FVKESK. The CDR3 loop reads CASSQRLATGELFF. The CDR3 DNA is TGTGCCAGCAGCCAACGACTAGCCACCGGGGAGCTGTTTTTT.

The V call is TRBV30, the J call TRBJ1-5, with no clear D. CDR3 size: 11 residues. Trimming took off 1 base at V and 9 bases at J, with 7 bases between the two ends. CDR1 and CDR2 from the germline V gene are GTSNPN and SVGIG (reference sequence). The CDR3 region is CAWSASGPQHF. The CDR3 DNA sequence: TGTGCCTGGAGTGCTTCGGGGCCCCAGCATTTT.

As for this clone: Other DNA sequences in this sample translate to the same CDR3. This chain links TRBV5-1 with TRBJ2-3; 7 nucleotides line up with TRBD2. V lost 8 bases, J lost 0 bases, and 6 bases stayed unmatched. The CDR3 runs 14 residues. The germline V gene encodes CDR1 SGHRS and CDR2 YFSETQ. CDR3 sequence (DNA): TGCGCCAGTTCTCTAGCGGCAAGCACAGATACGCAGTATTTT. It translates to CASSLAASTDTQYF.

The chain employs TRBV11-2 and TRBJ1-4; a weak D match, TRBD1 (5 bases). The germline V and J ends were trimmed by 0 bases and 8 bases, with 13 bases remaining between them. Germline V gene lookup returns CDR1 SGHAT and CDR2 FQNNGV. The CDR3 loop spans 15 amino acids. CDR3 loop: CASSLDWDWGEKLFF. DNA for the CDR3: TGTGCCAGCAGCTTAGATTGGGACTGGGGAGAAAAACTGTTTTTT.

The chain links TRBV14 to TRBJ2-7; 7 bases are a match to TRBD2. V was clipped by 0 bases and J by 2 bases; unmatched bases: 4. The CDR3 loop spans 15 amino acids. The V gene's germline CDR1 is SGHDN and CDR2 FVKESK. CDR3 sequence: CASSQERGGTYEQYF. CDR3 coding DNA: TGTGCCAGCAGCCAAGAGCGCGGGGGAACCTACGAGCAGTACTTC.

The chain links TRBV19 to TRBJ1-2, with TRBD1 identical over 7 bases. This CDR3 has 15 amino acids. Trimming took 4 bases from V and 8 from J; bases not matched to a gene: 13. Germline V gene lookup returns CDR1 LNHDA and CDR2 SQIVND (reference sequence). The CDR3 DNA reads as TGTGCCAGTAGTACAACCCGGGACAGCCCAAGGGGCTACACCTTC. Its protein is CASSTTRDSPRGYTF.

The rearrangement joins TRBV28 to TRBJ1-5; D call uncertain. There are 14 residues in the CDR3. Between the trimmed V and J ends, which lost 7 bases and 2 bases, there was a span of 12 bases. The germline V gene has CDR1 MDHEN and CDR2 SYDVKM. The CDR3 here is CASTDGHGNQPQHF. In DNA, the CDR3 is TGTGCCAGCACCGACGGGCATGGCAATCAGCCCCAGCATTTT.

The chain links TRBV9 to TRBJ2-7, with D perhaps TRBD2 (6 bases). The CDR3 is made up of 15 amino acids. Germline values: CDR1 SGDLS, CDR2 YYNGEE. Trimming pared 4 bases from V and 5 bases from J, leaving 19 bases between. CDR3: CASSPSGLAPNEQYF. CDR3 sequence (DNA): TGTGCCAGCAGCCCTTCGGGGCTAGCGCCAAACGAGCAGTACTTC.

The CDR3 DNA reads TGCGCCAGCAGCGGACTAGCGGGAGCTGCAAACAATGAGCAGTTCTTC. It codes for CASSGLAGAANNEQFF. The gene calls are TRBV5-1 and TRBJ2-1; 13 nucleotides match TRBD2. Per germline, CDR1 SGHRS and CDR2 YFSETQ. J lost 5 bases, V lost 4 bases, and 6 bases had no gene match. CDR3 length: 16 residues.

The V gene is TRBV15, the J gene TRBJ2-1; the match to TRBD2 covers 15 bases. V was pared by 0 bases and J by 7 bases, with 10 bases of the junction left unmatched. CDR1 LNHNV and CDR2 YYDKDF come from the germline V gene (reference sequence). The CDR3 has 19 residues. CDR3 amino acids: CATSRDPGLAGGPRNEQFF. CDR3 DNA sequence: TGTGCCACCAGCAGAGATCCAGGACTAGCGGGAGGGCCGCGTAATGAGCAGTTCTTC. Combining the CDR3 with reference TRBV15 and TRBJ2-1 gives the whole variable domain DAMVIQNPRYQVTQFGKPVTLSCSQTLNHNVMYWYQQKSSQAPKLLFHYYDKDFNNEADTPDNFQSRRPNTSFCFLDIRSPGLGDTAMYLCATSRDPGLAGGPRNEQFFGPGTRLTVL.

This sequence joins TRBV7-3 and TRBJ2-2, with 11 bases fitting TRBD2. The CDR3 runs to 20 residues. Germline CDR1 reads SGHTA; CDR2 reads FQGTGA. V lost 5 bases, J lost 2 bases, and 16 bases stayed unmatched. The CDR3 is CASSRYVGLAGGLNTGELFF. CDR3 nucleotide sequence: TGTGCCAGCAGCCGATACGTTGGGCTAGCGGGAGGCCTAAACACCGGGGAGCTGTTTTTT.

The V gene is TRBV20-1, the J gene TRBJ2-1; D remains ambiguous. CDR3 size: 11 residues. Deletions cut 3 bases from V and 3 bases from J, with 3 bases between. CDR1 is DFQATT, CDR2 SNEGSKA, per germline (reference sequence). For the CDR3, the DNA is TGCAGTGCTAGTAACTACAATGAGCAGTTCTTC. Translated: CSASNYNEQFF.

This sequence joins TRBV9 and TRBJ2-1; 10 nucleotides line up with TRBD1. CDR3 length equals 15 residues. The junction had 5 bases not matched to a gene; V was cut back by 0 bases and J by 8 bases. Germline lookup yields CDR1 SGDLS and CDR2 YYNGEE. The CDR3 nucleotides read TGTGCCAGCAGCGTAGGGAGACAGGGGGCATATGAGCAGTTCTTC. It encodes CASSVGRQGAYEQFF.

The chain employs TRBV13 and TRBJ2-1; D unresolved. The CDR3 is 15 residues long. Germline assignment: CDR1 PRHDT and CDR2 FYEKMQ (reference sequence). Trimming cost V 6 bases and J 3 bases, with 15 bases left between them. CDR3 coding DNA: TGTGCCAGCAGACGAACTTCGGACGGCTACAATGAGCAGTTCTTC. This codes for CASRRTSDGYNEQFF.

The V gene is TRBV19, the J gene TRBJ2-1; 7 bases are shared with TRBD1. Germline loops: CDR1 LNHDA, CDR2 SQIVND (reference sequence). The CDR3 consists of 17 residues. Unmatched junction bases numbered 12, after V lost 1 base and J lost 6 bases. The CDR3 DNA reads as TGTGCCAGTAGTATAGTGGGTCCGGGACAGAGGGGCAATGAGCAGTTCTTC. Protein sequence: CASSIVGPGQRGNEQFF.

The chain links TRBV2 to TRBJ2-6, with TRBD1 matching 7 bases. Germline CDR1 SNHLY, CDR2 FYNNEI. The V and J ends lost 6 bases and 3 bases, in that order; junction bases with no gene match: 8. The CDR3 loop spans 16 amino acids. The CDR3 loop is CASRADRAFGANVLTF. The CDR3 DNA follows: TGTGCCAGCAGGGCAGACAGGGCCTTTGGGGCCAACGTCCTGACTTTC.

The CDR3, as DNA: TGTGCCAGCAGCGCAACTAGCGGGAAATCCAGCACCTACAATGAGCAGTTCTTC. Encoded protein: CASSATSGKSSTYNEQFF. The chain recombines TRBV7-9 with TRBJ2-1, with 10 nucleotides matching TRBD2. The CDR3 has 18 amino acids. Germline CDR1 reads SEHNR; CDR2 reads FQNEAQ (reference sequence). Unmatched junction bases numbered 12, after V lost 5 bases and J lost 2 bases.

The gene calls are TRBV9 and TRBJ2-7, with D possibly matching TRBD2 (5 bases). The ends were cut back, 0 bases at V and 5 bases at J, with 9 bases in the middle. From germline, CDR1 is SGDLS and CDR2 YYNGEE. This CDR3 region has 13 residues. The CDR3 reads CASSVAGADEQYF. The CDR3, as DNA: TGTGCCAGCAGCGTAGCAGGAGCGGACGAGCAGTACTTC.

The rearrangement uses TRBV4-2 and TRBJ1-2; D is unresolved. The CDR3 loop spans 11 amino acids. V lost 0 bases, J lost 6 bases, and 2 bases lay in between. Germline CDR1 reads LGHNA; CDR2 reads YNFKEQ. Here the CDR3 DNA reads TGTGCCAGCAGCCAAGATCATGGCTACACCTTC. This codes for CASSQDHGYTF.